This T cell receptor (beta chain) was captured by sequencing in a study of blood T cell repertoires in COVID-19. Whole-study context: The analysed material was cDNA or gDNA that came from T cells, B-cell-depleted T cells, or PBMCs.

Researchers sorted participants into cohorts using their self-reported clinical history. In this sample, this clone turned up once. Produced via immunoSEQ multiplex PCR; TCRdb's table is partial and in-frame only. The data hold approximately 200,000 clones, with approximately 86% observed a single time. The V segment lost 5 bases and the J segment 0 bases; nucleotides outside the gene matches: 15. The CDR3 sequence is 19 residues long. Germline V gene data show CDR1 as SGHVS and CDR2 as FNYEAQ. The chain is built from TRBV7-6 and TRBJ2-3; 9 nucleotides align to TRBD2. The sample was PBMCs or T cells enriched from blood (not recorded which). The receptor's source is a woman aged 25-40 years who had been exposed to COVID-19. The CDR3 DNA reads as TGTGCCAGCAGCACAGAGTTCCGCGGGGGGGTTCCTAGCACAGATACGCAGTATTTT. Protein sequence: CASSTEFRGGVPSTDTQYF.